Shown below are 15 T cell receptor beta chains from a single sample sequenced in a study of T cells in Graves' hyperthyroidism and ophthalmopathy. RNA transcripts were the template for amplifying TCR beta CDR3 regions. Carried out on the TCR CDR3, a first-round RT-PCR used the HTBI primer set. TCRdb ran MiXCR on the multiplex PCR reads and lists one entry per CDR3 protein. The sample carries approximately 590,000 distinct CDR3 sequences, approximately 14% recorded once. Sequences were obtained from blood. The receptors were gathered from a woman in her twenties or thirties with Graves' hyperthyroidism.

This chain joins TRBV5-6 and TRBJ1-1; D uncertain. CDR1 and CDR2 from the germline V gene are SGHDT and YYEEEE. The CDR3 length is 16 residues. Trimming stripped 4 bases from V and 0 bases from J, with 16 bases between. In DNA, the CDR3 is TGTGCCAGCAGCGTCGTGGAGGGCCGAATGAACACTGAAGCTTTCTTT. It translates to CASSVVEGRMNTEAFF.

This clonotype appeared many times. The rearrangement uses TRBV28 and TRBJ2-7, with D possibly called TRBD1 or TRBD2 (5 bases each). From germline, CDR1 is MDHEN and CDR2 SYDVKM. Trimming stripped 6 bases from V and 0 bases from J, with 18 bases between. The CDR3 has 16 residues. The CDR3 loop is CASRATPGPSSYEQYF. The CDR3 nucleotides read TGTGCCAGCAGAGCGACACCGGGGCCCAGCTCCTACGAGCAGTACTTC.

This clonotype has ten or more counts. The V and J genes are TRBV20-1 and TRBJ1-4; 7 nucleotides agree with TRBD1. Germline assignment: CDR1 DFQATT and CDR2 SNEGSKA (reference sequence). After removal of 6 bases from V and 2 bases from J, the junction contained 6 bases not matched to a gene. The CDR3 is 14 residues long. CDR3 protein: CSAYRGATNEKLFF. CDR3 bases: TGCAGTGCCTACAGGGGTGCGACTAATGAAAAACTGTTTTTT.

This clonotype was counted many times. The J gene is TRBJ2-3, the V gene TRBV4-1; 13 positions agree with TRBD2. The CDR3 is 18 amino acids. Germline V CDR1 and CDR2: MGHRA, YSYEKL. After removal of 0 bases from V and 3 bases from J, the junction contained 6 bases not matched to a gene. This CDR3 reads CASSQDPGLAGVTDTQYF. The DNA of the CDR3 is TGCGCCAGCAGCCAAGATCCCGGACTAGCGGGAGTAACAGATACGCAGTATTTT.

Many counts were recorded for this clonotype. V is TRBV20-1 and J is TRBJ2-1, with 10 bases aligning to TRBD2. From germline, CDR1 is DFQATT and CDR2 SNEGSKA (reference sequence). J lost 7 bases, V lost 6 bases, and 9 bases had no gene match. The CDR3 is made up of 14 amino acids. The CDR3 bases are TGCAGTGCCCTCCAAGCGGGAGGGCTGAATGAGCAGTTCTTC. It yields the protein CSALQAGGLNEQFF.

The rearrangement uses TRBV6-5 and TRBJ2-7; D possibly uses TRBD1 or TRBD2 (5 bases each). The CDR3 consists of 14 residues. Trimming shortened V by 3 bases and J by 6 bases, and 15 bases separated the two germline ends. The germline CDR1 and CDR2 sequences are MNHEY and SVGAGI. As DNA, the CDR3 is TGTGCCAGCAGTTATAGGGACCCCTCGGGCGAGCAGTACTTC. Protein product: CASSYRDPSGEQYF.

V and J are TRBV28 and TRBJ2-3, with TRBD1 as a possible D gene (5 bases). CDR3 length: 13 amino acids. Germline loops: CDR1 MDHEN, CDR2 SYDVKM. Trimming cost V 7 bases and J 7 bases, with 15 bases left between them. The CDR3 is CASTRQGQNTQYF. The CDR3 DNA follows: TGTGCCAGCACGCGGCAGGGTCAAAATACGCAGTATTTT.

The sample holds many counts of this clonotype. The chain carries TRBV18 and TRBJ1-5; TRBD1 aligns across 8 bases. J lost 6 bases, V lost 2 bases, and 9 bases had no gene match. CDR1 is KGHSH and CDR2 is LQKENI in the germline V gene. The CDR3 extends over 16 amino acids. The CDR3 spells CASSPGTGKLTQPQHF. DNA of the CDR3: TGTGCCAGCTCACCAGGGACAGGTAAGTTGACTCAGCCCCAGCATTTT. Combining the CDR3 with reference TRBV18 and TRBJ1-5 gives the whole variable domain NAGVMQNPRHLVRRRGQEARLRCSPMKGHSHVYWYRQLPEEGLKFMVYLQKENIIDESGMPKERFSAEFPKEGPSILRIQQVVRGDSAAYFCASSPGTGKLTQPQHFGDGTRLSIL.

The sample holds many counts of this clonotype. The chain links TRBV7-2 to TRBJ2-2, with D possibly matching TRBD2 (6 bases). CDR3 length equals 15 residues. The germline V gene has CDR1 SGHTA and CDR2 FQGNSA. Between the trimmed V and J ends, which lost 5 bases and 2 bases, there was a span of 12 bases. As DNA, the CDR3 is TGTGCCAGCAGCCTGACTAGAATCAACACCGGGGAGCTGTTTTTT. Translation gives CASSLTRINTGELFF. Looking up the rest from reference TRBV7-2 and TRBJ2-2 gives the full variable domain: GAGVSQSPSNKVTEKGKDVELRCDPISGHTALYWYRQSLGQGLEFLIYFQGNSAPDKSGLPSDRFSAERTGGSVSTLTIQRTQQEDSAVYLCASSLTRINTGELFFGEGSRLTVL.

This clonotype appeared once. A single base separates this from a much larger clone, so it may be a read error. The chain joins TRBV29-1 to TRBJ2-7; 16 nucleotides agree with TRBD2. In germline, CDR1 is SQVTM, CDR2 ANQGSEA. The V and J ends lost 7 bases and 5 bases, in that order; junction bases with no gene match: 14. CDR3 length: 17 amino acids. The CDR3 protein is CSAPPGLAGGAIHEQYF. CDR3 in DNA: TGCAGCGCCCCCCCGGGACTAGCGGGAGGGGCCATCCACGAGCAGTACTTC.

This clonotype was counted only a few times. The rearrangement links TRBV4-1 to TRBJ2-3; perhaps TRBD2 as D (6 bases). Germline V gene sequence: CDR1 MGHRA, CDR2 YSYEKL. The CDR3 has 15 residues. The V and J ends lost 3 bases and 5 bases respectively, with 15 bases between them. The CDR3: CASSHTSWGGDTQYF. In DNA, the CDR3 is TGCGCCAGCAGCCATACTAGCTGGGGTGGAGATACGCAGTATTTT.

The J gene is TRBJ1-2, the V gene TRBV19; D possibly corresponds to TRBD1 (5 bases). This CDR3 comprises 16 residues. The V end lost 4 bases, the J end lost 3 bases, and 18 bases lay between the germline ends. The germline gives CDR1 LNHDA, CDR2 SQIVND (reference sequence). The DNA of the CDR3 is TGTGCCAGTAGTAGAAGGGACCTTGTGCGACACTATGGCTACACCTTC. Translation: CASSRRDLVRHYGYTF.

The CDR3 DNA follows: TGCAGTGCTAGAGTGGGCGGACAGGGAGGACTTAGCAATCAGCCCCAGCATTTT. This encodes CSARVGGQGGLSNQPQHF. The chain recombines TRBV20-1 with TRBJ1-5, with 8 bases fitting TRBD1. The CDR3 is 18 amino acids. Per the germline V gene, CDR1 is DFQATT and CDR2 is SNEGSKA (reference sequence). The J segment lost 0 bases and the V segment lost 1 base, leaving 11 bases of the junction unmatched.

The chain employs TRBV7-9 and TRBJ2-7; tentatively, D is TRBD1 or TRBD2 (7 bases each). CDR1 and CDR2 from the germline V gene are SEHNR and FQNEAQ (reference sequence). The CDR3 has 13 amino acids. V was pared by 5 bases and J by 6 bases, with 14 bases between. CDR3 nucleotide sequence: TGTGCCAGCAGCGGGGGGGGACAGTTCGAGCAGTACTTC. Encoded protein: CASSGGGQFEQYF. The variable domain in full, with the rest retrieved from reference TRBV7-9 and TRBJ2-7, is DTGVSQNPRHKITKRGQNVTFRCDPISEHNRLYWYRQTLGQGPEFLTYFQNEAQLEKSRLLSDRFSAERPKGSFSTLEIQRTEQGDSAMYLCASSGGGQFEQYFGPGTRLTVT.

The V gene is TRBV11-2, the J gene TRBJ2-7; the D is unclear. Trimming left V 1 base short and J 3 bases short, with 19 bases between. CDR1 is SGHAT and CDR2 is FQNNGV in the germline V gene. There are 17 residues in the CDR3. The chain's CDR3 is CASSLVNPRVKDYEQYF. CDR3 coding DNA: TGTGCCAGCAGCTTAGTCAACCCCCGGGTAAAGGACTACGAGCAGTACTTC.